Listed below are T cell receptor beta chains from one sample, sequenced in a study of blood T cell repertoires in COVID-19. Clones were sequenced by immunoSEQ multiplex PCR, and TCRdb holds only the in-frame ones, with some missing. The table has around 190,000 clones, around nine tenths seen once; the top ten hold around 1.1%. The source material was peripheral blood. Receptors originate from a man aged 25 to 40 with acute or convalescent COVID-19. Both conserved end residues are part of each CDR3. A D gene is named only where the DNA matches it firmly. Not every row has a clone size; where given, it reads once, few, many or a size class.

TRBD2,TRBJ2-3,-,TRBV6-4,TGTGCCAGCAGTGATGTGGCTAGCGGGGGCACAGATACGCAGTATTTT,CASSDVASGGTDTQYF
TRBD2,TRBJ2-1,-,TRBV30,TGTGCCTGGAGTCGCGGGGGGGCCTCCTACAATGAGCAGTTCTTC,CAWSRGGASYNEQFF
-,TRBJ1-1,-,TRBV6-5,TGTGCCAGCAGTTACTCTTACGGGGGGTGGTCGACTGAAGCTTTCTTT,CASSYSYGGWSTEAFF
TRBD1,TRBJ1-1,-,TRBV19,TGTGCCAGTAGTACGACAGGGGGGAGGACGAACACTGAAGCTTTCTTT,CASSTTGGRTNTEAFF
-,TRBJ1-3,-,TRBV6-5,TGTGCCAGCAGTTATGGGGGGACTGACTCTGGAAACACCATATATTTT,CASSYGGTDSGNTIYF
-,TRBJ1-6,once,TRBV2,TGTGCCAGCAGTGTAGAAGCAAGGGGGATAGCTTCACCCCTCCACTTT,CASSVEARGIASPLHF
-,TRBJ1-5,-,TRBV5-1,TGCGCCAGCGGGCACGGGGGCAATCAGCCCCAGCATTTT,CASGHGGNQPQHF
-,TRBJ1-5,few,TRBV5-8,TGTGCCAGCAGCCCATGGAGGACCAATCAGCCCCAGCATTTT,CASSPWRTNQPQHF
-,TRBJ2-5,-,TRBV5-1,TGCGCCAGCAGCTTGATAGGCAGGAACCAAGAGACCCAGTACTTC,CASSLIGRNQETQYF
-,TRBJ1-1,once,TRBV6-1,TGTGCCAGCAGTGAGAGGGCCGGGACTGAAGCTTTCTTT,CASSERAGTEAFF
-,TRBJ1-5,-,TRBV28,TGTGCCAGCAGTATAAGAGGGGGTTGGCAGCCCCAGCATTTT,CASSIRGGWQPQHF
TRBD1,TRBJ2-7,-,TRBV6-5,TGTGCCAGCCGAAGAACCGGGACAGGGCTCGGGGAGCAGTACTTC,CASRRTGTGLGEQYF
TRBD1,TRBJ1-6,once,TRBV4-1,TGCGCCAGCAGCCAGGGTCCCGGGACAGCCTATAATTCACCCCTCCACTTT,CASSQGPGTAYNSPLHF
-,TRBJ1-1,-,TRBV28,TGTGCCAGCAGTGTACAGGGTTCGGCCACTGAAGCTTTCTTT,CASSVQGSATEAFF
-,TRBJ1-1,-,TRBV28,TGTGCCAGCAGCCGGGTACTTGCGAGTACAGCTTTCTTT,CASSRVLASTAFF
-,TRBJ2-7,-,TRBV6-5,TGTGCCAGCAGTTCCCCCGACGAGCAGTACTTC,CASSSPDEQYF
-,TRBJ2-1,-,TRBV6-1,TGTGCCAGCAGTGATCGGAGCAGCTCCTACAATGAGCAGTTCTTC,CASSDRSSSYNEQFF
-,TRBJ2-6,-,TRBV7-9,TGTGCCAGCAGCTTAGGTTCCAGGGGCTCTGGGGCCAACGTCCTGACTTTC,CASSLGSRGSGANVLTF
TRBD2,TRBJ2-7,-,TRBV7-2,TGTGCCAGCAGCTTACTATCCCGGGACTACTCATTC,CASSLLSRDYSF
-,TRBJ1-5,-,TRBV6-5,TGTGCCAGCGGGGCAAGTCAGCCCCAGCATTTT,CASGASQPQHF
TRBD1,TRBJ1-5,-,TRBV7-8,TGTGCCAGCAGCTTGTGGGACAGGGATATCCAGCCCCAGCATTTT,CASSLWDRDIQPQHF
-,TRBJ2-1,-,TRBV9,TGTGCCAGCAGCCCCAAGCGGGACACCAGCTCCTACAATGAGCAGTTCTTC,CASSPKRDTSSYNEQFF